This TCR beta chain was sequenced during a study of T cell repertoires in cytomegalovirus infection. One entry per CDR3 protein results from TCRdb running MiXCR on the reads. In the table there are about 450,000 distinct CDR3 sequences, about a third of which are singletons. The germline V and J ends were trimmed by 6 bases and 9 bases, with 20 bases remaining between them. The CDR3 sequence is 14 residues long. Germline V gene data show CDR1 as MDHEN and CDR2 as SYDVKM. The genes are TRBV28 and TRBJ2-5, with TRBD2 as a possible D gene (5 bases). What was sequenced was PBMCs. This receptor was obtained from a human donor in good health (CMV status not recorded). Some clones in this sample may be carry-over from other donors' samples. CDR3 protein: CASSNGLPQVAQYF. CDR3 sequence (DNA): TGTGCCAGCAGCAACGGACTGCCCCAGGTGGCCCAGTACTTC.